Sequencing of this T cell receptor beta chain was carried out in a study of cytomegalovirus exposure and HLA in healthy donors. Primers: 60 Vbeta forward and 13 Jbeta reverse. Original analysis: Roughly 80 million unique TCR beta chains, some 9.9 million shared, were counted in a later analysis. TCRdb keeps only in-frame clones here, not all; method: immunoSEQ multiplex PCR. The V and J calls and clone size were taken over from that table, and D and trimming were inferred from the DNA. Here the sample spans about 210,000 clones, about nine tenths being singletons. This clone was recorded only once. Its antigen is unidentified. Study outcomes and limitations: Analysis performed later showed TCR beta chains linked to HLA being more clonally expanded than equally common others. About 90% or about 30% of the time was how often most TCR beta V segments were productive, according to an earlier analysis.

Trimming removed 0 bases from V and 9 bases from J, with 22 bases in between. Germline CDR1 reads SGDLS; CDR2 reads YYNGEE. This CDR3 is built from 17 residues. The clonotype originates from a boy aged 2-9 years in good health and CMV-seronegative. Sequenced input: PBMCs. V gene TRBV9 combines with J gene TRBJ2-1, with D unresolved. CDR3 in amino acids: CASSVDSSLTLISEQFF. The CDR3 DNA is TGTGCCAGCAGCGTAGATTCTTCACTAACCCTTATTTCTGAGCAGTTCTTC.